This TCR beta chain was recovered during a study of metastatic and nonmetastatic thyroid tumors. MiXCR re-clonotyped the PCR reads for TCRdb. The sample holds 35,000 to 40,000 clones, about a sixth seen once. Thyroid surgery took place with no prior treatment in any patient. Germline assignment: CDR1 DFQATT and CDR2 SNEGSKA (reference sequence). The V and J ends lost 6 bases and 1 base respectively, with 10 bases between them. This CDR3 has 12 amino acids. This clone appeared many times. The source of this sequence is a female donor with papillary thyroid cancer or a benign thyroid nodule (not recorded which). Some clones in this sample may be carry-over from other donors' samples. The gene calls are TRBV20-1 and TRBJ2-7; no clear D. The sample comprised tumor tissue. As DNA, the CDR3 is TGCAGTGCGGTCGAGGAGTCCTACGAGCAGTACTTC. Its translation: CSAVEESYEQYF.